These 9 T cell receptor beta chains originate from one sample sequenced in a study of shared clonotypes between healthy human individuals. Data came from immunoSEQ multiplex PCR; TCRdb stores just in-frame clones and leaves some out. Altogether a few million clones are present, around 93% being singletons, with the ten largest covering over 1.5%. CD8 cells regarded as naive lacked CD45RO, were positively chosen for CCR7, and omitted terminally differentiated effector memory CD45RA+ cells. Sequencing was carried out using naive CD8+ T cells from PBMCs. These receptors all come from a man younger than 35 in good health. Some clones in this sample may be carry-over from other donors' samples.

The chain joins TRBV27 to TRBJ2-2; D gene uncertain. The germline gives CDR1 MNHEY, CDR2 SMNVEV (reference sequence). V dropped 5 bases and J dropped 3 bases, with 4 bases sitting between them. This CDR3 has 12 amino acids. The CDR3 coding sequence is TGTGCCAGCAGTCACGACACCGGGGAGCTGTTTTTT. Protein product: CASSHDTGELFF.

CDR3: CASSLGLGTSAPSYNEQFF. The DNA for the CDR3 is TGTGCCAGCAGCCTTGGGTTGGGGACTAGCGCCCCCTCCTACAATGAGCAGTTCTTC. This chain connects TRBV11-2 to TRBJ2-1; TRBD2 matches 10 bases. The J segment lost 0 bases and the V segment lost 5 bases, leaving 13 bases of the junction unmatched. Per the germline V gene, CDR1 is SGHAT and CDR2 is FQNNGV. The CDR3 has 19 residues.

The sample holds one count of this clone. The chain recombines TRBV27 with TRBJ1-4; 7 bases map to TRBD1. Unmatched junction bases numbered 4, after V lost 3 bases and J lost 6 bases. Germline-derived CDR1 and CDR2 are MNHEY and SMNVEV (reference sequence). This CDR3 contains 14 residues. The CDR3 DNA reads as TGTGCCAGCAGTTTCGGGACAGAGTATGAAAAACTGTTTTTT. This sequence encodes CASSFGTEYEKLFF.

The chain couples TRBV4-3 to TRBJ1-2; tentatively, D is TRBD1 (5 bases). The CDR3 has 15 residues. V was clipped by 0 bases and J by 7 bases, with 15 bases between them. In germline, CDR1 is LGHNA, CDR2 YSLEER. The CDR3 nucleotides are TGCGCCAGCAGCCAAGATCCCGGTCGGGGGATTGGCTACACCTTC. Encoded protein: CASSQDPGRGIGYTF.

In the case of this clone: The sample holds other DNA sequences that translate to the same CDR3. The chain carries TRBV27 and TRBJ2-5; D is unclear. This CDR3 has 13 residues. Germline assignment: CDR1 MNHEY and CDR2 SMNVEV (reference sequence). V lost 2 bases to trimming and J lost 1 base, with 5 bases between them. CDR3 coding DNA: TGTGCCAGCAGTTTACGGATCCAAGAGACCCAGTACTTC. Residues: CASSLRIQETQYF.

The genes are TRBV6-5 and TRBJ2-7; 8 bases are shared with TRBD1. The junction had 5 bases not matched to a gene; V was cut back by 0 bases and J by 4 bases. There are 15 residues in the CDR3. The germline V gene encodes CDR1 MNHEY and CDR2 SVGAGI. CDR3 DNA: TGTGCCAGCAGTTACTCGTTCGGACAGGGTTACGAGCAGTACTTC. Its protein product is CASSYSFGQGYEQYF.

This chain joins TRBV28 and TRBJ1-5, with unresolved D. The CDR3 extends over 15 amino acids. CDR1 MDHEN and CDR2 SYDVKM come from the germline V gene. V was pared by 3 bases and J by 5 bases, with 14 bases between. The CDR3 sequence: CASSFPPKGHQPQHF. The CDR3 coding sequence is TGTGCCAGCAGTTTTCCCCCAAAGGGCCATCAGCCCCAGCATTTT. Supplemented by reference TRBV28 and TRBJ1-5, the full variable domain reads DVKVTQSSRYLVKRTGEKVFLECVQDMDHENMFWYRQDPGLGLRLIYFSYDVKMKEKGDIPEGYSVSREKKERFSLILESASTNQTSMYLCASSFPPKGHQPQHFGDGTRLSIL.

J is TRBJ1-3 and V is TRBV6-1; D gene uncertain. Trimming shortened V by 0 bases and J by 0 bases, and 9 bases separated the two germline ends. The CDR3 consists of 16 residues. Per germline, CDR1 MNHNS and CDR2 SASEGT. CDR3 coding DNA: TGTGCCAGCAGTGAAGCACAGCGGGTCTCTGGAAACACCATATATTTT. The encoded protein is CASSEAQRVSGNTIYF.

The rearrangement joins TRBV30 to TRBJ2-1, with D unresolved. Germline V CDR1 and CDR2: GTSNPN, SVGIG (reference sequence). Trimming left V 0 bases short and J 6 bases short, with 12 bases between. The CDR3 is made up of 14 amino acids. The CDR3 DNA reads TGTGCCTGGAGTGTTGGCATAGGAATCAATGAGCAGTTCTTC. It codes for CAWSVGIGINEQFF.